These 28 T cell receptor beta chains came from one sample sequenced in a study of type 1 and type 2 diabetes patients. Genomic DNA was the PCR template. Amplification of the beta chain CDR3 used 30 forward and 13 reverse multiplex primers. From the multiplex PCR reads, TCRdb called clonotypes with MiXCR, one entry per CDR3 protein. The repertoire consists of around 300,000 distinct CDR3 sequences, with roughly 44% occurring once and the leading ten covering around 15%. Sequencing was performed on peripheral blood mononuclear cells (PBMCs). These receptors originate from a man aged 18 to 30 with type 2 diabetes.

This clonotype has at least ten counts. The chain joins TRBV29-1 to TRBJ2-7; possibly TRBD2 for D (5 bases). This CDR3 spans 11 amino acids. Germline V gene data show CDR1 as SQVTM and CDR2 as ANQGSEA. Trimming pared 6 bases from V and 7 bases from J, leaving 13 bases between. The CDR3 here is CSVADGMEQYF. The CDR3 DNA is TGCAGCGTGGCTGACGGGATGGAGCAGTACTTC.

This rearrangement joins TRBV2 to TRBJ1-4, with 12 bases lining up with TRBD1. The CDR3 has 16 amino acids. CDR1 is SNHLY and CDR2 is FYNNEI in the germline V gene. Trimming took 6 bases from V and 3 from J; bases not matched to a gene: 5. The chain's CDR3 is CASSTGQGAANEKLFF. The CDR3 DNA reads TGTGCCAGCAGCACGGGACAGGGGGCGGCTAATGAAAAACTGTTTTTT.

This clonotype was recorded only once. The chain is built from TRBV27 and TRBJ2-2, with 7 nucleotides matching TRBD2. V dropped 4 bases and J dropped 3; count of bases not matched to a gene: 11. This CDR3 has 17 residues. Germline-derived CDR1 and CDR2 are MNHEY and SMNVEV (reference sequence). The CDR3 DNA is TGTGCCAGCAGTTATGACCCCCCGGGGAGGGACACCGGGGAGCTGTTTTTT. This sequence encodes CASSYDPPGRDTGELFF.

This clonotype was counted a few times. This chain uses TRBV29-1 with TRBJ2-2, with no clear D. Trimming removed 8 bases from V and 1 base from J, with 14 bases in between. The CDR3 totals 14 residues. Germline V gene lookup returns CDR1 SQVTM and CDR2 ANQGSEA. The CDR3 sequence: CSSTGPVNTGELFF. CDR3 nucleotides: TGCAGCTCAACCGGGCCAGTGAACACCGGGGAGCTGTTTTTT.

The rearrangement uses TRBV12-5 and TRBJ1-1, with D uncertain. Looked up from germline, CDR1 is LGHNT and CDR2 is FRNRAP. The CDR3 sequence is 12 residues long. This CDR3 is CASSFADTEAFF. The CDR3 coding sequence is TGTGCCAGCAGTTTTGCGGACACTGAAGCTTTCTTT.

The rearrangement uses TRBV19 and TRBJ2-3, with 10 positions matching TRBD1. There are 15 residues in the CDR3. Looked up from germline, CDR1 is LNHDA and CDR2 is SQIVND (reference sequence). Losses at the gene ends were 6 bases for V and 4 bases for J; bases not matched to a gene: 7. The chain's CDR3 is CASRQGQGRPDTQYF. DNA of the CDR3: TGTGCCAGTAGGCAGGGACAGGGGAGGCCAGATACGCAGTATTTT.

The chain has TRBV6-5 and TRBJ1-2; a weak D match, TRBD1 (5 bases). The CDR3 runs 15 residues. Deletions cut 6 bases from V and 1 base from J, with 15 bases between. From germline, CDR1 is MNHEY and CDR2 SVGAGI. In DNA, the CDR3 is TGTGCCAGCAGCCCCGGGGGGGGAATTAACTATGGCTACACCTTC. Translated: CASSPGGGINYGYTF.

This clonotype came up a few times. The V and J genes are TRBV6-5 and TRBJ2-7; D call uncertain. The CDR3 loop spans 16 amino acids. Deletions cut 2 bases from V and 0 bases from J, with 14 bases between. The germline V gene has CDR1 MNHEY and CDR2 SVGAGI. CDR3 sequence (DNA): TGTGCCAGCAGTTACCGACGGTTCGCGAGCTCCTACGAGCAGTACTTC. This translates into CASSYRRFASSYEQYF.

This clonotype was seen repeatedly, ten times or more. Since no conserved phenylalanine or tryptophan closes the CDR3, a read error is the likely cause. The DNA is left out, because the CDR3 cannot be placed on it with certainty; the CDR3 is given as TCRdb lists it. This sequence joins TRBV2 and TRBJ1-2; no check of the table's D call, TRBD1, against the DNA was made. The CDR3 is 8 amino acids in total, end residues counted. CDR1 is SNHLY, CDR2 FYNNEI, per germline. This chain's CDR3 is CASSQTEY.

In DNA, the CDR3 is TGTGCCAGCAGTTTAGCAGGGAACCAAGAGACCCAGTACTTC. It specifies CASSLAGNQETQYF. This chain connects TRBV28 to TRBJ2-5; D is perhaps TRBD1 (5 bases). Germline CDR1 MDHEN, CDR2 SYDVKM. The V gene lost 2 bases and the J gene lost 0 bases, with 7 bases spanning the gap. CDR3 length: 14 residues.

The chain recombines TRBV6-6 with TRBJ2-7, with a weak D call TRBD1 (5 bases). V was pared by 8 bases and J by 1 base, with 9 bases between. CDR1 MNHNY and CDR2 SVGAGI come from the germline V gene (reference sequence). The CDR3 is 12 amino acids. The chain's CDR3 is CASADISYEQYF. For the CDR3, the DNA is TGTGCCAGCGCGGACATTTCCTACGAGCAGTACTTC.

The sample holds a few counts of this clonotype. The genes are TRBV5-1 and TRBJ1-2; D might be TRBD1 (6 bases). V lost 3 bases to trimming and J lost 2 bases, with 11 bases between them. CDR1 SGHRS and CDR2 YFSETQ come from the germline V gene. CDR3 length equals 14 residues. The CDR3 protein is CASSSQGPNYGYTF. CDR3 DNA: TGCGCCAGCAGCTCCCAGGGGCCAAACTATGGCTACACCTTC.

This rearrangement joins TRBV27 to TRBJ2-5, with D maybe TRBD1 (5 bases). V shed 5 bases and J shed 3 bases, with 13 bases lying between them. The germline CDR1 and CDR2 sequences are MNHEY and SMNVEV (reference sequence). This CDR3 has 14 amino acids. Here the CDR3 DNA reads TGTGCCAGCAGTCCCCTGGGGCAAGAAGAGACCCAGTACTTC. Protein sequence: CASSPLGQEETQYF.

The chain recombines TRBV6-6 with TRBJ1-5, with D uncertain. Trimming removed 5 bases from V and 9 bases from J, with 8 bases in between. This CDR3 region has 11 residues. The germline V gene encodes CDR1 MNHNY and CDR2 SVGAGI (reference sequence). CDR3 sequence: CASSESGPQHF. CDR3 sequence (DNA): TGTGCCAGCAGTGAATCGGGGCCCCAGCATTTT.

This clonotype has just a few counts. The genes are TRBV19 and TRBJ2-7; D call uncertain. Per the germline V gene, CDR1 is LNHDA and CDR2 is SQIVND (reference sequence). The CDR3 is made up of 12 amino acids. V dropped 10 bases and J dropped 6 bases, with 16 bases sitting between them. CDR3: CATGWPAGEQYF. As DNA, the CDR3 is TGTGCCACTGGGTGGCCCGCCGGCGAGCAGTACTTC.

The gene calls are TRBV7-2 and TRBJ1-6; D call uncertain. Germline CDR1 reads SGHTA; CDR2 reads FQGNSA. The V and J ends lost 8 bases and 0 bases respectively, with 11 bases between them. This CDR3 spans 15 amino acids. This CDR3 is CASGLKSSYNSPLHF. CDR3 coding DNA: TGTGCCAGCGGGTTGAAAAGCTCCTATAATTCACCCCTCCACTTT.

This chain connects TRBV6-6 to TRBJ2-7; D is perhaps TRBD1 (5 bases). The CDR3 is 16 residues long. V lost 5 bases and J 4 bases, leaving 21 bases between the germline ends. The germline V gene encodes CDR1 MNHNY and CDR2 SVGAGI (reference sequence). CDR3: CASSGPPLVGAYEQYF. As DNA, the CDR3 is TGTGCCAGCAGTGGACCCCCCCTTGTAGGGGCGTACGAGCAGTACTTC.

This chain joins TRBV7-3 and TRBJ2-3, with 12 bases matching TRBD2. CDR3 size: 18 residues. Losses at the gene ends were 1 base for V and 5 bases for J; bases not matched to a gene: 10. Germline CDR1 is SGHTA and CDR2 is FQGTGA. CDR3 nucleotide sequence: TGTGCCAGCAGCTTAATCGGGGCTAGCGGGAGGGCCGAAGATACGCAGTATTTT. Translation: CASSLIGASGRAEDTQYF.

The rearrangement uses TRBV6-5 and TRBJ1-5; TRBD1 is a possible D gene (6 bases). Per germline, CDR1 MNHEY and CDR2 SVGAGI. Between the trimmed V and J ends, which lost 5 bases and 5 bases, there was a span of 16 bases. There are 15 residues in the CDR3. The CDR3 sequence is CASSPNRDLYQPQHF. The CDR3 DNA follows: TGTGCCAGCAGTCCCAACAGGGATTTGTATCAGCCCCAGCATTTT.

The chain joins TRBV7-2 to TRBJ2-1, with TRBD2 matching 7 bases. Looked up from germline, CDR1 is SGHTA and CDR2 is FQGNSA. The CDR3 runs 15 residues. V shed 3 bases, J shed 2 bases, and the junction held 4 bases outside the gene matches. Here the CDR3 reads CASSFPAGPYNEQFF. DNA of the CDR3: TGTGCCAGCAGCTTCCCAGCGGGACCCTACAATGAGCAGTTCTTC.

A note on this clonotype: This may come from a read error, since a much larger clone is one base off. The CDR3 DNA reads as TGTGCCATCGGGGATGAGGTAGGGAACCACTATGACTACACCTTC. This codes for CAIGDEVGNHYDYTF. This chain uses TRBV10-3 with TRBJ1-2; D not certain. CDR3 length: 15 amino acids. Germline CDR1 reads ENHRY; CDR2 reads SYGVKD.

The genes are TRBV4-1 and TRBJ2-1; no firm D call. The CDR3 loop spans 15 amino acids. Looked up from germline, CDR1 is MGHRA and CDR2 is YSYEKL. Trimming took 6 bases from V and 0 from J, leaving 12 bases between them. In nucleotides, the CDR3 is TGCGCCAGCAGATTAATCGAAAGCTCCTACAATGAGCAGTTCTTC. Its translation: CASRLIESSYNEQFF.

This clonotype was observed a few times. The chain couples TRBV6-5 to TRBJ1-1; D uncertain. The CDR3 loop spans 14 amino acids. V was clipped by 0 bases and J by 1 base, with 6 bases between them. Germline-derived CDR1 and CDR2 are MNHEY and SVGAGI. CDR3 loop: CASSYSLGNTEAFF. The CDR3 bases are TGTGCCAGCAGTTACTCGTTGGGGAACACTGAAGCTTTCTTT.

This chain joins TRBV28 and TRBJ2-5; D gene unclear. The CDR3 loop spans 14 amino acids. Germline CDR1 MDHEN, CDR2 SYDVKM. Trimming removed 6 bases at V and 0 bases at J, with 11 bases between. For the CDR3, the DNA is TGTGCCAGCAGGGGTAGGGCACACCAAGAGACCCAGTACTTC. This translates into CASRGRAHQETQYF.

Worth noting for this clonotype: A single base separates this from a much larger clone, so it may be a read error. This chain uses TRBV6-5 with TRBJ1-2; tentatively, D is TRBD1 (6 bases). CDR1 and CDR2 from the germline V gene are MNHEY and SVGAGI. This CDR3 has 11 residues. Trimming cost V 7 bases and J 3 bases, with 6 bases left between them. The CDR3 reads CASKGDYGYTF. The CDR3 region has the DNA TGTGCCAGCAAGGGGGACTATGGCTACACCTTC.

The gene calls are TRBV25-1 and TRBJ1-4, with D unresolved. With 3 bases removed from V and 11 bases from J, the gap between germline ends came to 10 bases. The length of the CDR3 is 12 residues. From germline, CDR1 is MGHDK and CDR2 SYGVNS. In DNA form, the CDR3 reads TGTGCCAGCAGTGACAAGACCGGGAAACTGTTTTTT. This gives the protein CASSDKTGKLFF. The complete variable domain, with remaining parts taken from reference TRBV25-1 and TRBJ1-4, reads EADIYQTPRYLVIGTGKKITLECSQTMGHDKMYWYQQDPGMELHLIHYSYGVNSTEKGDLSSESTVSRIRTEHFPLTLESARPSHTSQYLCASSDKTGKLFFGSGTQLSVL.

The rearrangement uses TRBV2 and TRBJ1-1; D is perhaps TRBD1 (5 bases). From germline, CDR1 is SNHLY and CDR2 FYNNEI. V was shortened by 6 bases and J by 2 bases, with 19 bases between the two germline ends. This CDR3 comprises 16 residues. CDR3 residues: CASRGVGGNLNTEAFF. The CDR3 nucleotides are TGTGCCAGCAGGGGGGTAGGAGGGAACTTAAACACTGAAGCTTTCTTT. Full variable domain (missing parts from reference TRBV2 and TRBJ1-1): EPEVTQTPSHQVTQMGQEVILRCVPISNHLYFYWYRQILGQKVEFLVSFYNNEISEKSEIFDDQFSVERPDGSNFTLKIRSTKLEDSAMYFCASRGVGGNLNTEAFFGQGTRLTVV.

The V call is TRBV6-2 or TRBV6-3, the J call TRBJ2-1; 9 nucleotides align to TRBD2. V shed 4 bases and J 6 bases; nucleotides not matched to a gene: 10. This CDR3 is built from 16 residues. CDR1 and CDR2 from the germline V gene are MNHEY and SVGEGT. Here the CDR3 reads CASSFSGIAGANEQFF. The CDR3 nucleotides are TGTGCCAGCAGTTTTTCTGGGATAGCGGGGGCCAATGAGCAGTTCTTC.